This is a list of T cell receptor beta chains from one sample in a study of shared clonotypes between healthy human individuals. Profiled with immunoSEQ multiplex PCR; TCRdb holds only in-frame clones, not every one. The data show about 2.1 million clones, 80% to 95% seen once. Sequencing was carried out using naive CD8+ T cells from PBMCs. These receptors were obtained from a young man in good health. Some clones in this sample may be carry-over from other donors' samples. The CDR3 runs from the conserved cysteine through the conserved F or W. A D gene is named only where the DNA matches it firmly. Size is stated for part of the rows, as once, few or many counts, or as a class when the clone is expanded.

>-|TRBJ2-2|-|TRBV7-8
CASSLYSRGLTGELFF
TGTGCCAGCAGCTTATATTCCAGGGGACTCACCGGGGAGCTGTTTTTT
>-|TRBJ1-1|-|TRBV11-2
CASSSNRDYSEAFF
TGTGCCAGCAGCTCAAACCGGGACTACTCAGAAGCTTTCTTT
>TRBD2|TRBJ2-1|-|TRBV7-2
CASSSEREYAYNEQFF
TGTGCCAGCAGTTCGGAGCGGGAGTATGCCTACAATGAGCAGTTCTTC
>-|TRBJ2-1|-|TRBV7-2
CASSLVGRGAWDEQFF
TGTGCCAGCAGCTTAGTTGGCAGGGGCGCCTGGGATGAGCAGTTCTTC
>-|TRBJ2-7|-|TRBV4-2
CASSQVGESYEQYF
TGTGCCAGCAGCCAAGTGGGGGAATCCTACGAGCAGTACTTC
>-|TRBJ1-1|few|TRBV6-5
CASSYSDASEAFF
TGTGCCAGCAGTTACTCTGACGCCAGTGAAGCTTTCTTT
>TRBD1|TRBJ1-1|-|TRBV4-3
CASSHTGVGGGTEAFF
TGCGCCAGCAGCCATACAGGGGTAGGGGGGGGCACTGAAGCTTTCTTT
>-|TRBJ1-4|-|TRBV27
CASSDRGRYEKLFF
TGTGCCAGCAGCGACAGAGGGCGATATGAAAAACTGTTTTTT
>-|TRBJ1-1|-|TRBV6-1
CASSDFGRMNTEAFF
TGTGCCAGCAGTGACTTCGGCAGGATGAACACTGAAGCTTTCTTT
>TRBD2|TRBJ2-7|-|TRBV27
CASSLGELAGFYEQYF
TGTGCCAGCAGTTTAGGGGAACTAGCGGGGTTTTACGAGCAGTACTTC
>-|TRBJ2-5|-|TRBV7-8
CASSLVIWETQYF
TGTGCCAGCAGCTTAGTAATATGGGAGACCCAGTACTTC
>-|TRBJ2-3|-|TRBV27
CASSRTGLTDTQYF
TGTGCCAGCAGTCGTACAGGGCTCACAGATACGCAGTATTTT
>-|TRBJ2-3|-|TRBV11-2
CASSLRRANTDTQYF
TGTGCCAGCAGCTTACGGCGGGCTAACACAGATACGCAGTATTTT
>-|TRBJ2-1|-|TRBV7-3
CASSLGAGGYNEQFF
TGTGCCAGCAGCTTAGGCGCTGGGGGTTACAATGAGCAGTTCTTC
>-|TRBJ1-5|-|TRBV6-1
CASSFLGPQHF
TGTGCCAGCAGTTTTCTCGGGCCCCAGCATTTT
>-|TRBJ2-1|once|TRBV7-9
CASSSPPGVQGFLYNEQFF
TGTGCCAGCAGCTCCCCTCCGGGGGTTCAGGGGTTCCTCTACAATGAGCAGTTCTTC
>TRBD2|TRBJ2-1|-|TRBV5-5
CASSLVGRGAYNEQFF
TGTGCCAGCAGCTTGGTCGGGAGGGGGGCCTACAATGAGCAGTTCTTC
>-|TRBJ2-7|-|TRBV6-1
CASSERQDYEQYF
TGTGCCAGCAGTGAACGACAGGACTACGAGCAGTACTTC
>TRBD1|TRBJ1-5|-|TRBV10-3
CAISEEQGYQPQHF
TGTGCCATCAGTGAGGAACAGGGGTACCAGCCCCAGCATTTT
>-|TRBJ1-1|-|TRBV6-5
CASSPVPTGGTEAFF
TGTGCCAGCAGCCCCGTCCCGACAGGAGGGACTGAAGCTTTCTTT
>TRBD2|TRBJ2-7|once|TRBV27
CASRLAGGPGEQYF
TGTGCCAGCAGGCTAGCGGGAGGGCCTGGCGAGCAGTACTTC
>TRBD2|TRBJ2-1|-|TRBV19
CASSQRPGLAGPYSYNEQFF
TGTGCCAGTAGTCAACGCCCGGGACTAGCGGGACCGTACTCCTACAATGAGCAGTTCTTC
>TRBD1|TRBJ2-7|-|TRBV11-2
CASSWDRGFSYEQYF
TGTGCCAGCAGCTGGGACAGGGGATTCTCCTACGAGCAGTACTTC
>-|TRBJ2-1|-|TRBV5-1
CASSLTAEQFF
TGCGCCAGCAGCTTGACAGCGGAGCAGTTCTTC
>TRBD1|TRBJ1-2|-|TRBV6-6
CASIAGQNYGYTF
TGTGCCAGCATCGCGGGACAGAACTATGGCTACACCTTC
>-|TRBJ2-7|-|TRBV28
CASSQVATSSYEQYF
TGTGCCAGCAGTCAAGTAGCGACCAGCTCCTACGAGCAGTACTTC
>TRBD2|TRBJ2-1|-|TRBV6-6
CASSYLGLAGKDEQFF
TGTGCCAGCAGTTACCTCGGACTAGCGGGAAAGGATGAGCAGTTCTTC
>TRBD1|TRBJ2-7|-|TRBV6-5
CASSPIGTGFYEQYF
TGTGCCAGCAGCCCAATCGGGACAGGGTTCTACGAGCAGTACTTC
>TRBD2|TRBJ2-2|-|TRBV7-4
CASSQLGRERAGELFF
TGTGCCAGCAGCCAGCTGGGGCGGGAGCGGGCCGGGGAGCTGTTTTTT
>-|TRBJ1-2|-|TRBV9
CASSAGGSYGYTF
TGTGCCAGCAGCGCGGGGGGGAGCTATGGCTACACCTTC
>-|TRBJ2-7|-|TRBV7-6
CASSLRQGGSSYEQYF
TGTGCCAGCAGCTTAAGGCAGGGGGGGAGCTCCTACGAGCAGTACTTC
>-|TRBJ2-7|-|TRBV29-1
CSVEVMAPGYEQYF
TGCAGCGTTGAAGTTATGGCCCCAGGGTACGAGCAGTACTTC
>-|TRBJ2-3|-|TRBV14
CASSQGGPPGKYF
TGTGCCAGCAGCCAAGGGGGTCCCCCGGGCAAGTATTTT
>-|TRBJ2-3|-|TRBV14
CASSQDSGSDTQYF
TGTGCCAGCAGCCAAGATTCCGGCAGTGATACGCAGTATTTT
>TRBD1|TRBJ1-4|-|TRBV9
CASSAGKQGRFEKLFF
TGTGCCAGCAGCGCCGGGAAACAGGGGAGATTTGAAAAACTGTTTTTT
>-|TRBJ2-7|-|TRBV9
CASSPLTGTLSYEQYF
TGTGCCAGCAGCCCACTAACCGGGACACTCTCCTACGAGCAGTACTTC
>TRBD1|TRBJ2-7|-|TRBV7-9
CASNSGTGYEQYF
TGTGCCAGCAACTCCGGGACAGGCTACGAGCAGTACTTC
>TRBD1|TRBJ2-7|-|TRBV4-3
CASSQDRLGQGLYEQYF
TGCGCCAGCAGCCAAGATAGATTGGGACAGGGCCTATACGAGCAGTACTTC
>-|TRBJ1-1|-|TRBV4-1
CASSQDTPNTEAFF
TGCGCCAGCAGCCAAGATACCCCTAACACTGAAGCTTTCTTT
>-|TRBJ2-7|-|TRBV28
CASRDETVLGEQYF
TGTGCCAGCAGAGATGAGACGGTCCTCGGCGAGCAGTACTTC
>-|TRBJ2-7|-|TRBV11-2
CASSFGQGLYEQYF
TGTGCCAGCAGCTTTGGGCAGGGGTTGTACGAGCAGTACTTC
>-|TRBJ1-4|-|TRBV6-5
CASSVQGSSNEKLFF
TGTGCCAGCAGCGTCCAGGGGAGTTCTAATGAAAAACTGTTTTTT
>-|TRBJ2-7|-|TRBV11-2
CASSLGPDYEQYF
TGTGCCAGCAGCTTAGGTCCGGACTACGAGCAGTACTTC
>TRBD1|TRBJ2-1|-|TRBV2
CASSTTGGAYNEQFF
TGTGCCAGCAGCACGACAGGGGGCGCCTACAATGAGCAGTTCTTC
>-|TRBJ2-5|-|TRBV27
CASSLGKNGKQYF
TGTGCCAGCAGCCTGGGGAAAAACGGGAAGCAGTACTTC